Detailed here is one T cell receptor (beta chain). No antigen is known for it. These data are taken from a study of blood T cells in healthy people across ages. General study findings and limits: Across samples, TCR beta diversity tracked strongly with naive T cell percentage. Greater diversity and more naive CD4+ cells were seen in long-lived donors than in aged donors.

CDR1 MNHEY and CDR2 SVGEGT come from the germline V gene. V shed 5 bases and J shed 4 bases, with 16 bases lying between them. This CDR3 comprises 15 residues. Sample-barcoded 5' priming and a J-beta primer mix drove a second PCR of 7 to 11 cycles. MiXCR, applied by TCRdb to the 5' RACE reads, yields one record per CDR3 protein. The table records 1.5 million to 2 million distinct CDR3 sequences, 49% of them present only once. The chain couples TRBV6-2 or TRBV6-3 to TRBJ2-3; tentatively, D is TRBD1 (6 bases). The material sequenced was blood. This sequence originates from a woman between 35 and 50 years old in good health. CDR3 nucleotides: TGTGCCAGCAGTCTTGGGACACTTCGGGCAGATACGCAGTATTTT. Protein product: CASSLGTLRADTQYF.